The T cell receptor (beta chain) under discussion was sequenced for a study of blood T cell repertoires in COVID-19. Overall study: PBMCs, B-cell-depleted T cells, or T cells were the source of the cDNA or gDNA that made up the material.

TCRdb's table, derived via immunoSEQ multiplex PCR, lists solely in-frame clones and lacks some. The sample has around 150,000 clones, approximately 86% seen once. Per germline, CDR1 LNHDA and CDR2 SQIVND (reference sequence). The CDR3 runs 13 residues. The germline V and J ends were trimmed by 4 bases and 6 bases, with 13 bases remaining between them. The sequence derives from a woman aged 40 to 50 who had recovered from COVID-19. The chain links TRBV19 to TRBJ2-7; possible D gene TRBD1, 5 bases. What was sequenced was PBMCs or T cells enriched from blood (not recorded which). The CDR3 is CASSTKTGSEQYF. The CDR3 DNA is TGTGCCAGTAGTACAAAAACAGGTTCCGAGCAGTACTTC.